This T cell receptor beta chain appears in the sequencing data of a study of Ad26.COV2.S vaccination and SARS-CoV-2 variants. At the level of the study: Into the muscle, Ad26.COV2.S was dosed once or twice, 56 days apart. The study's findings and limits: The study found similar non-spike TCR breadth in vaccine and placebo recipients. Reported post-vaccination CD8+ and CD4+ T cell responses to spike showed substantial breadth.

Treatment noted: roughly 19 received Ad26.COV2.S at low or high dose, single or two shots; a few received placebo; per-sample allocation not given. Sampling was done on day 63 after the first vaccine or placebo injection. Clones were read by immunoSEQ multiplex PCR, and TCRdb kept only the in-frame ones, dropping some. Found here are about 460,000 clones, 89% of them singletons; the top ten hold 1.5% to 2%. This CDR3 spans 18 amino acids. Losses at the gene ends were 5 bases for V and 4 bases for J; bases not matched to a gene: 16. CDR1 is MNHNY, CDR2 SVGAGI, per germline (reference sequence). Concerning this clone: The antigen remains undetermined.

The sequence was collected from a person aged 18-60 years who received the Ad26.COV2.S COVID-19 vaccine or a placebo. The specimen comprised peripheral blood, sampled in a trial of Ad26.COV2.S vaccine versus placebo. The chain couples TRBV6-6 to TRBJ1-2; TRBD1 matches 10 bases. CDR3 protein: CASSRAGTGAVFSYGYTF. The CDR3 bases are TGTGCCAGCAGTCGCGCCGGGACAGGGGCAGTTTTTTCCTATGGCTACACCTTC.